These 26 T cell receptor beta chains originate from one sample sequenced in a study of blood T cells in healthy people across ages (dated by TCRdb to about 2015). To prepare the library, 5' RACE was applied. The run used an Illumina HiSeq 2500. The second PCR ran for roughly 7 to 11 cycles and used a J-beta primer mix along with a sample-barcoded 5' primer. Starting from the raw public reads, TCRdb applied fastp trimming at Q25, assembled clones with MiXCR and retained in-frame beta chains. Rows merge per CDR3 protein into single entries with the most common DNA and genes. For this sample the table gives some 1 million distinct CDR3 sequences, of which around 43% were detected only once. Approximately 19% of the sample lies in the top ten. Sequenced: blood. Receptors originate from a woman aged 60 to 75 in good health.

V is TRBV24-1 and J is TRBJ2-1; D call uncertain. The CDR3 spans 17 residues. In germline, CDR1 is KGHDR, CDR2 SFDVKD. The V and J ends lost 1 base and 9 bases respectively, with 21 bases between them. The CDR3 region is CATSDLTLYWVRAEQFF. The CDR3 DNA reads TGTGCCACCAGTGATTTAACTCTCTACTGGGTACGGGCTGAGCAGTTCTTC.

The chain links TRBV10-1 to TRBJ2-3; D is uncertain. Between the trimmed V and J ends, which lost 4 bases and 2 bases, there was a span of 10 bases. This CDR3 has 14 amino acids. Germline V gives CDR1 WNHNN, CDR2 SYGVQD (reference sequence). The DNA of the CDR3 is TGCGCCAGCAGTGCTGTAGCCTCCACAGATACGCAGTATTTT. It is translated as CASSAVASTDTQYF.

J is TRBJ2-3 and V is TRBV5-1; unclear D gene. Germline lookup yields CDR1 SGHRS and CDR2 YFSETQ. Trimming took off 3 bases at V and 2 bases at J, with 10 bases between the two ends. The CDR3 spans 14 residues. CDR3 in DNA: TGCGCCAGCAGCTACGACACAGACACAGATACGCAGTATTTT. Its translation: CASSYDTDTDTQYF. The full variable domain, with the rest looked up from reference TRBV5-1 and TRBJ2-3, is KAGVTQTPRYLIKTRGQQVTLSCSPISGHRSVSWYQQTPGQGLQFLFEYFSETQRNKGNFPGRFSGRQFSNSRSEMNVSTLELGDSALYLCASSYDTDTDTQYFGPGTRLTVL.

This clonotype was observed a handful of times. This sequence joins TRBV5-1 and TRBJ2-3, with D possibly being TRBD2 (6 bases). Germline CDR1 and CDR2: SGHRS and YFSETQ. The ends were cut back, 2 bases at V and 3 bases at J, with 10 bases in the middle. The CDR3 sequence is 14 residues long. CDR3 coding DNA: TGCGCCAGCAGCTTTGGAGGGCTGACAGATACGCAGTATTTT. Its translation is CASSFGGLTDTQYF. Drawing the rest from reference TRBV5-1 and TRBJ2-3, the complete variable domain is KAGVTQTPRYLIKTRGQQVTLSCSPISGHRSVSWYQQTPGQGLQFLFEYFSETQRNKGNFPGRFSGRQFSNSRSEMNVSTLELGDSALYLCASSFGGLTDTQYFGPGTRLTVL.

The genes are TRBV6-5 and TRBJ2-6, with a possible D match to TRBD2 (6 bases). Looked up from germline, CDR1 is MNHEY and CDR2 is SVGAGI. The CDR3 has 15 amino acids. With 11 bases removed from V and 4 bases from J, the gap between germline ends came to 18 bases. CDR3 region: CAGTSSGKGANVLTF. The CDR3 DNA is TGTGCCGGCACCAGTAGCGGAAAAGGGGCCAACGTCCTGACTTTC.

The rearrangement uses TRBV15 and TRBJ2-2; 7 bases are shared with TRBD2. The germline V gene encodes CDR1 LNHNV and CDR2 YYDKDF (reference sequence). V was pared by 5 bases and J by 5 bases, with 8 bases of the junction left unmatched. The CDR3 runs 15 residues. CDR3 residues: CATSLSGEGTGELFF. The CDR3 DNA sequence: TGTGCCACCAGCTTGAGCGGGGAGGGTACCGGGGAGCTGTTTTTT.

The sample holds a few counts of this clonotype. The gene calls are TRBV4-1 and TRBJ2-1; TRBD2 matches 9 bases. Germline V lookup: CDR1 MGHRA, CDR2 YSYEKL. V gave up 4 bases and J gave up 5 bases; unmatched junction bases: 9. CDR3 length: 16 residues. This CDR3 is CASSPAPAGGDNEQFF. CDR3 DNA: TGCGCCAGCAGCCCGGCTCCAGCGGGAGGCGACAATGAGCAGTTCTTC.

The rearrangement uses TRBV7-8 and TRBJ2-5; D may match TRBD1 or TRBD2 (5 bases each). The CDR3 contains 19 residues. The germline CDR1 and CDR2 sequences are SGHVS and FQNEAQ. V was pared by 3 bases and J by 11 bases, with 34 bases between. Here the CDR3 reads CASSFEQGRPGRGGNEQYF. CDR3 nucleotide sequence: TGTGCCAGCAGCTTCGAGCAGGGTAGACCTGGGCGCGGAGGCAATGAGCAGTACTTC.

This clonotype occurred a few times. J is TRBJ2-5 and V is TRBV6-5; 12 bases are a match to TRBD2. V shed 2 bases, J shed 1 base, and the junction held 2 bases outside the gene matches. This CDR3 spans 16 amino acids. In germline, CDR1 is MNHEY, CDR2 SVGAGI. The CDR3 nucleotides are TGTGCCAGCAGTTACAAGACTAGCGGGGGCCAAGAGACCCAGTACTTC. It codes for CASSYKTSGGQETQYF.

The rearrangement joins TRBV20-1 to TRBJ2-5; TRBD2 matches 8 bases. The end of the DNA is better explained by TRBJ2-7, so the J call may be wrong. Germline assignment: CDR1 DFQATT and CDR2 SNEGSKA (reference sequence). There are 16 residues in the CDR3. The CDR3 DNA sequence: TGCAGTGCTAGAGATGAATCCGGGACTAGTTCACACGAGCAGTACTTC. Its protein product is CSARDESGTSSHEQYF.

The chain combines TRBV29-1 with TRBJ2-5; 12 bases map to TRBD2. This CDR3 is built from 16 residues. V gave up 2 bases and J gave up 5 bases; unmatched junction bases: 9. The V gene's germline CDR1 is SQVTM and CDR2 ANQGSEA. DNA for the CDR3: TGCAGCGTTGAATATGCTAGCGGGAGGGCCGTGGAGACCCAGTACTTC. This gives the protein CSVEYASGRAVETQYF.

The chain carries TRBV20-1 and TRBJ2-7; 7 bases map to TRBD2. Trimming took 0 bases from V and 1 from J; bases not matched to a gene: 9. Germline CDR1 and CDR2: DFQATT and SNEGSKA (reference sequence). The CDR3 is 16 amino acids. The CDR3 DNA reads TGCAGTGCTAGAGAGGCCCTAGCGGATATTTCCTACGAGCAGTACTTC. It codes for CSAREALADISYEQYF.

J is TRBJ2-1 and V is TRBV7-2; tentative D call: TRBD2 (5 bases). V lost 5 bases and J 7 bases, leaving 12 bases between the germline ends. This CDR3 region has 13 residues. CDR1 is SGHTA, CDR2 FQGNSA, per germline. CDR3 sequence: CASSPRAWNEQFF. The DNA of the CDR3 is TGTGCCAGCAGCCCGAGGGCCTGGAATGAGCAGTTCTTC.

V is TRBV9 and J is TRBJ1-1; D is perhaps TRBD1 (6 bases). The CDR3 totals 13 residues. Germline-derived CDR1 and CDR2 are SGDLS and YYNGEE. V was trimmed by 4 bases and J by 9 bases, leaving 16 bases between them. As DNA, the CDR3 is TGTGCCAGCAGCCCTGGGGGGGGGGGCAAAGCTTTCTTT. Protein product: CASSPGGGGKAFF.

V is TRBV20-1 and J is TRBJ2-1; D perhaps matches TRBD1 (5 bases). The CDR3 is 15 amino acids. The germline V and J ends were trimmed by 1 base and 0 bases, with 10 bases remaining between them. Germline V gene data show CDR1 as DFQATT and CDR2 as SNEGSKA (reference sequence). The CDR3 spells CSARVGVGSYNEQFF. DNA for the CDR3: TGCAGTGCTAGAGTAGGGGTTGGCTCCTACAATGAGCAGTTCTTC.

The table lists this clonotype with a few counts. This chain connects TRBV28 to TRBJ2-7; D tentatively fits TRBD1 or TRBD2 (5 bases each). Germline assignment: CDR1 MDHEN and CDR2 SYDVKM. The CDR3 contains 15 residues. V shed 5 bases and J shed 5 bases, with 19 bases lying between them. The CDR3 DNA sequence: TGTGCCAGCAGTCTGGGCCCCCGGGGCGTCAACGAGCAGTACTTC. This sequence encodes CASSLGPRGVNEQYF.

In DNA form, the CDR3 reads TGTGCCAGCCGGGGAGGGGGGCCCAGCTCCTACAATAAGCAGTTCTTC. It encodes CASRGGGPSSYNKQFF. The chain uses TRBV21-1 and TRBJ2-1; TRBD1 is taken as the D call from the table, unchecked against the DNA. TRBV21-1 is listed as a pseudogene. The CDR3 has 16 amino acids.

This clonotype occurred once. Germline is not matched at one junction end, which may reflect a read error. The rearrangement uses TRBV7-2 and TRBJ2-3; D is undetermined. Germline V gene lookup returns CDR1 SGHTA and CDR2 FQGNSA. This CDR3 comprises 12 residues. The CDR3 region has the DNA TGTGCCGGCAGCCCTCAAGTAGATACGCAGTATTTT. It translates to CAGSPQVDTQYF.

This clonotype came up a few times. The rearrangement joins TRBV2 to TRBJ2-5; weak D call: TRBD2 (7 bases). V was pared by 4 bases and J by 5 bases, with 17 bases between. CDR3 length: 15 amino acids. CDR1 and CDR2 (germline): SNHLY, FYNNEI. The CDR3 protein is CASSGGGEVGETQYF. The DNA of the CDR3 is TGTGCCAGCAGTGGAGGGGGGGAGGTGGGCGAGACCCAGTACTTC.

The V and J genes are TRBV2 and TRBJ1-4, with a tentative D call TRBD1 (6 bases). The germline gives CDR1 SNHLY, CDR2 FYNNEI. Trimming took 2 bases from V and 0 from J, leaving 10 bases between them. CDR3 length: 16 residues. Written as DNA, the CDR3 is TGTGCCAGCAGTGAAAGGAGGGGGGCAACTAATGAAAAACTGTTTTTT. Translated: CASSERRGATNEKLFF. The full variable domain, completed using reference TRBV2 and TRBJ1-4, is EPEVTQTPSHQVTQMGQEVILRCVPISNHLYFYWYRQILGQKVEFLVSFYNNEISEKSEIFDDQFSVERPDGSNFTLKIRSTKLEDSAMYFCASSERRGATNEKLFFGSGTQLSVL.

This clonotype has only a few counts. The rearrangement uses TRBV5-1 and TRBJ2-3; 7 bases are shared with TRBD2. CDR3 size: 16 residues. The junction had 10 bases not matched to a gene; V was cut back by 4 bases and J by 2 bases. Germline lookup yields CDR1 SGHRS and CDR2 YFSETQ. CDR3 region: CASSDGGRAITDTQYF. CDR3 bases: TGCGCCAGCAGCGATGGAGGGAGGGCCATCACAGATACGCAGTATTTT. The entire variable domain, with the rest obtained from reference TRBV5-1 and TRBJ2-3, is as follows: KAGVTQTPRYLIKTRGQQVTLSCSPISGHRSVSWYQQTPGQGLQFLFEYFSETQRNKGNFPGRFSGRQFSNSRSEMNVSTLELGDSALYLCASSDGGRAITDTQYFGPGTRLTVL.

The chain uses TRBV7-2 and TRBJ2-1; D is uncertain. The CDR3 has 13 amino acids. V was trimmed by 3 bases and J by 7 bases, leaving 10 bases between them. Germline V gene data show CDR1 as SGHTA and CDR2 as FQGNSA. The CDR3, as DNA: TGTGCCAGCAGCTTTTCCGGGTTTAATGAGCAGTTCTTC. Encoded protein: CASSFSGFNEQFF.

To note about this clonotype: The junction does not match germline at one end; this may be a read error. The rearrangement joins TRBV20-1 to TRBJ2-1, with TRBD1 identical over 7 bases. This CDR3 is built from 14 residues. Germline-derived CDR1 and CDR2 are DFQATT and SNEGSKA (reference sequence). CDR3 sequence (DNA): TGCAGTGCTGACCGGGACAGTGCTGACAATGAGCAGTTATTC. It encodes CSADRDSADNEQLF.

The chain joins TRBV27 to TRBJ2-5, with 8 nucleotides matching TRBD2. V shed 3 bases and J 13 bases; nucleotides not matched to a gene: 13. This CDR3 is built from 14 residues. Germline CDR1 and CDR2: MNHEY and SMNVEV (reference sequence). Here the CDR3 reads CASSLGAGVDERYF. The CDR3 DNA sequence: TGTGCCAGCAGTTTGGGAGCGGGAGTAGACGAGCGGTACTTC.

The table lists this clonotype with a few counts. The genes are TRBV27 and TRBJ1-1; D gene uncertain. Trimming pared 0 bases from V and 5 bases from J, leaving 10 bases between. The length of the CDR3 is 14 residues. Germline V gene lookup returns CDR1 MNHEY and CDR2 SMNVEV (reference sequence). The CDR3 here is CASSLSFLGTEAFF. The CDR3 coding sequence is TGTGCCAGCAGTTTATCCTTTTTGGGGACTGAAGCTTTCTTT.

CDR3: CASSLGQAVGTQYF. CDR3 in DNA: TGTGCCAGCAGTCTAGGACAGGCGGTAGGGACCCAGTACTTC. The V call is TRBV6-6, the J call TRBJ2-5, with 7 bases fitting TRBD1. Germline V gene sequence: CDR1 MNHNY, CDR2 SVGAGI (reference sequence). The CDR3 is 14 amino acids. V lost 5 bases to trimming and J lost 7 bases; unmatched junction nucleotides: 10.